Below are 22 T cell receptor beta chains sequenced from a single sample in a study of response to subunit inactivated influenza vaccine. MiXCR was run by TCRdb on the RT-PCR reads, yielding one entry per CDR3 protein. The sample lists about 480,000 distinct CDR3 sequences, roughly 27% seen once, with under 2.5% in the top ten. This specimen was CD4+ T cells sorted from PBMCs, taken less than 6 days after vaccination. Receptors originate from a man aged 45-60 years who received an inactivated influenza vaccine.

The chain has TRBV20-1 and TRBJ2-1, with 8 bases fitting TRBD2. Germline V gene data show CDR1 as DFQATT and CDR2 as SNEGSKA (reference sequence). The CDR3 sequence is 13 residues long. Trimming cost V 1 base and J 6 bases; bases outside gene matches: 2. The CDR3 DNA follows: TGCAGTGCTAGAGTGGGGACTAGCAATGAGCAGTTCTTC. The encoded protein is CSARVGTSNEQFF.

This clonotype showed up just a few times. The chain is built from TRBV9 and TRBJ2-1; D unclear. Trimming stripped 3 bases from V and 10 bases from J, with 14 bases between. The CDR3 is made up of 13 amino acids. CDR1 and CDR2 from the germline V gene are SGDLS and YYNGEE. The CDR3 DNA is TGTGCCAGCAGCGGACCGACCGCTTGGGAGCAGTTCTTC. Translation: CASSGPTAWEQFF.

The J gene is TRBJ1-1, the V gene TRBV12-3 or TRBV12-4; D is perhaps TRBD1 (5 bases). V was cut by 6 bases and J by 0 bases, with 8 bases left in between. The CDR3 length is 13 residues. In nucleotides, the CDR3 is TGTGCCAGCAGACGGGGCGTGAACACTGAAGCTTTCTTT. It yields the protein CASRRGVNTEAFF.

The gene calls are TRBV28 and TRBJ2-1, with no clear D. CDR3 length: 13 amino acids. CDR1 is MDHEN, CDR2 SYDVKM, per germline. Between the trimmed V and J ends, which lost 5 bases and 9 bases, there was a span of 14 bases. CDR3 region: CASSPRARGEQFF. The CDR3 nucleotides are TGTGCCAGCAGTCCCCGTGCTAGAGGTGAGCAGTTCTTC.

The rearrangement uses TRBV29-1 and TRBJ2-5; TRBD2 aligns across 7 bases. The CDR3 spans 14 residues. Germline values: CDR1 SQVTM, CDR2 ANQGSEA. With V trimmed by 4 bases and J by 3 bases, 8 bases remained unmatched. The CDR3 DNA reads as TGCAGCGTTGCGTCAGCGGGGCTCAAAGAGACCCAGTACTTC. It encodes CSVASAGLKETQYF.

The chain joins TRBV5-1 to TRBJ2-1, with 7 positions matching TRBD2. The CDR3 contains 13 residues. Trimming removed 4 bases from V and 8 bases from J; junction bases left unmatched: 6. CDR1 and CDR2 from the germline V gene are SGHRS and YFSETQ. CDR3 bases: TGCGCCAGCAGCCTCCGACTAGCCCATGAGCAGTTCTTC. Its protein is CASSLRLAHEQFF.

This clonotype was seen only a few times. The chain has TRBV5-1 and TRBJ2-5; 9 bases are a match to TRBD1. The CDR3 has 14 amino acids. Trimming cost V 7 bases and J 5 bases; bases outside gene matches: 9. Germline CDR1 reads SGHRS; CDR2 reads YFSETQ. The CDR3 nucleotides are TGCGCCAGCCACCAGGGACAGGGAAAGGAGACCCAGTACTTC. It encodes CASHQGQGKETQYF.

J is TRBJ1-5 and V is TRBV7-8, with 8 nucleotides matching TRBD1. J was trimmed by 4 bases and V by 5 bases; bases with no gene match: 13. CDR1 SGHVS and CDR2 FQNEAQ come from the germline V gene. The CDR3 length is 17 residues. The CDR3 reads CASSLGFRDRQNQPQHF. The CDR3 DNA sequence: TGTGCCAGCAGCCTCGGGTTCCGGGACAGGCAAAATCAGCCCCAGCATTTT.

On this clonotype: One junction end disagrees with the germline gene, perhaps due to a read error. This chain connects TRBV11-2 to TRBJ2-3; 13 bases match TRBD2. The length of the CDR3 is 17 residues. Germline lookup yields CDR1 SGHAT and CDR2 FQNNGV. In nucleotides, the CDR3 is TGTGCCAGCAGCTTAGAACTAGCGGGGGGGCCGGGTGATACGCGGTATTTT. It is translated as CASSLELAGGPGDTRYF.

The chain is built from TRBV12-3 or TRBV12-4 and TRBJ2-1; TRBD1 matches 8 bases. The CDR3 length is 20 residues. V was clipped by 5 bases and J by 8 bases; unmatched bases: 26. The CDR3 sequence is CASSPRGPLLGGRGTHEQFF. The CDR3 DNA reads as TGTGCCAGCAGTCCCAGGGGGCCATTACTAGGGGGCCGGGGGACCCATGAGCAGTTCTTC.

V gene TRBV20-1 combines with J gene TRBJ2-7, with TRBD1 matching 9 bases. The length of the CDR3 is 13 residues. Germline-derived CDR1 and CDR2 are DFQATT and SNEGSKA (reference sequence). V shed 3 bases, J shed 12 bases, and the junction held 12 bases outside the gene matches. Written as DNA, the CDR3 is TGCAGTGCTAGTGCTTACAGGGGGCTAATTCGGTACTTC. The encoded protein is CSASAYRGLIRYF.

The chain links TRBV24-1 to TRBJ2-2, with 9 bases that match TRBD1. The CDR3 is 16 residues long. Germline V CDR1 and CDR2: KGHDR, SFDVKD. The V segment lost 4 bases and the J segment 1 base; nucleotides outside the gene matches: 3. The CDR3 loop is CATSDPDRGNTGELFF. The CDR3 DNA sequence: TGTGCCACCAGTGACCCGGACAGGGGGAACACCGGGGAGCTGTTTTTT.

Ten or more counts support this clonotype. The chain recombines TRBV29-1 with TRBJ1-4; 7 bases are shared with TRBD1. The CDR3 covers 15 residues. Germline loops: CDR1 SQVTM, CDR2 ANQGSEA. V lost 0 bases and J lost 10; bases outside the gene matches: 11. This CDR3 is CSVEDSDREGGKLFF. CDR3 DNA sequence: TGCAGCGTTGAAGATTCCGACAGGGAGGGAGGAAAACTGTTTTTT. The variable domain in full, with the rest retrieved from reference TRBV29-1 and TRBJ1-4, is SAVISQKPSRDICQRGTSLTIQCQVDSQVTMMFWYRQQPGQSLTLIATANQGSEATYESGFVIDKFPISRPNLTFSTLTVSNMSPEDSSIYLCSVEDSDREGGKLFFGSGTQLSVL.

The chain is built from TRBV20-1 and TRBJ2-7; D is perhaps TRBD1 (6 bases). CDR3 length: 14 amino acids. Germline CDR1 and CDR2: DFQATT and SNEGSKA (reference sequence). Deletions cut 6 bases from V and 1 base from J, with 16 bases between. The CDR3 sequence is CSASKTGFSYEQYF. CDR3 sequence (DNA): TGCAGTGCGTCCAAAACAGGGTTTTCCTACGAGCAGTACTTC.

The V call is TRBV18, the J call TRBJ2-3, with a weak D call TRBD2 (5 bases). Germline CDR1 and CDR2: KGHSH and LQKENI. V was pared by 6 bases and J by 6 bases, with 16 bases between. This CDR3 is built from 14 residues. The CDR3, as DNA: TGTGCCAGCTCGCCGCCCGGACCGGGGGATACGCAGTATTTT. Protein sequence: CASSPPGPGDTQYF.

This rearrangement joins TRBV7-8 to TRBJ1-5; D remains unclear. From germline, CDR1 is SGHVS and CDR2 FQNEAQ. Trimming left V 5 bases short and J 4 bases short, with 9 bases between. The CDR3 has 13 amino acids. The CDR3 DNA follows: TGTGCCAGCAGCCCACATGGGAATCAGCCCCAGCATTTT. It codes for CASSPHGNQPQHF.

This clonotype has a handful of counts. The gene calls are TRBV15 and TRBJ1-1; no clear D. V lost 3 bases to trimming and J lost 3 bases, with 11 bases between them. CDR1 and CDR2 from the germline V gene are LNHNV and YYDKDF (reference sequence). The length of the CDR3 is 14 residues. CDR3: CATSSGRIDTEAFF. The CDR3 DNA follows: TGTGCCACCAGCAGTGGACGAATAGACACTGAAGCTTTCTTT. The entire variable domain, with the rest obtained from reference TRBV15 and TRBJ1-1, is as follows: DAMVIQNPRYQVTQFGKPVTLSCSQTLNHNVMYWYQQKSSQAPKLLFHYYDKDFNNEADTPDNFQSRRPNTSFCFLDIRSPGLGDTAMYLCATSSGRIDTEAFFGQGTRLTVV.

J is TRBJ2-1 and V is TRBV5-1; TRBD1 might be the D (5 bases). Germline V gives CDR1 SGHRS, CDR2 YFSETQ. V was pared by 2 bases and J by 5 bases, with 14 bases between. This CDR3 is 15 amino acids long. CDR3 DNA sequence: TGCGCCAGCAGCTTTGGGCAGGGAAACCACAATGAGCAGTTCTTC. Protein product: CASSFGQGNHNEQFF.

This rearrangement joins TRBV6-5 to TRBJ2-2, with unresolved D. Germline V gene sequence: CDR1 MNHEY, CDR2 SVGAGI. This CDR3 is built from 18 residues. V lost 0 bases to trimming and J lost 6 bases, with 20 bases between them. CDR3 in amino acids: CASSYSGGKNFRAGELFF. The CDR3 nucleotides are TGTGCCAGCAGTTACTCGGGTGGGAAGAATTTTCGAGCCGGGGAGCTGTTTTTT.

This chain's CDR3 is CASSSTALVGSGTDTQYF. CDR3 DNA: TGTGCCAGCAGCTCGACAGCATTGGTAGGGAGCGGCACAGATACGCAGTATTTT. The V and J genes are TRBV11-2 and TRBJ2-3; D may match TRBD1 or TRBD2 (5 bases each). Germline CDR1 and CDR2: SGHAT and FQNNGV. CDR3 size: 18 residues. Trimming cost V 4 bases and J 1 base, with 21 bases left between them.

This clonotype was seen a handful of times. This CDR3 reads CASSYWTSSEQYF. DNA of the CDR3: TGTGCCAGCAGTTACTGGACTAGTAGCGAGCAGTACTTC. The gene calls are TRBV6-2 or TRBV6-3 and TRBJ2-7; the match to TRBD2 covers 7 bases. V was clipped by 1 base and J by 6 bases; unmatched bases: 3. The CDR3 is 13 amino acids. CDR1 and CDR2 from the germline V gene are MNHEY and SVGEGT.

V is TRBV4-3 and J is TRBJ2-1; 10 bases fit TRBD2. The CDR3 runs 15 residues. Germline CDR1 reads LGHNA; CDR2 reads YSLEER. J lost 8 bases, V lost 3 bases, and 7 bases had no gene match. CDR3 bases: TGCGCCAGCAGCCAGTCTAGCGGGAGAGGTGATGAGCAGTTCTTC. Its translation is CASSQSSGRGDEQFF.